This is a list of T cell receptor beta chains from one sample in a study of CD8+ T cells in alopecia areata. The table came from immunoSEQ multiplex PCR; TCRdb's copy has only in-frame clones and leaves some out. The table lists about 120,000 clones, approximately 53% of them singletons, with about 0.5% in the top ten. Sequenced here: CD4+ T cells sorted from blood, sampled at week 4, from a patient treated with tofacitinib. The receptors were sampled from a human donor with alopecia areata. Each CDR3 is given with its conserved first and last residue. The D gene is left open where the match is weak. For some rows the clone size is stated as once, few or many, or as a class when expanded; others skip it.

d_call | j_call | v_call | clone_size | cdr3_nt | cdr3_aa
NA | TRBJ2-6 | TRBV29-1 | once | TGCAGCGTTGTAGTATCTGGGGCCAACGTCCTGACTTTC | CSVVVSGANVLTF
TRBD2 | TRBJ2-7 | TRBV7-8 | NA | TGTGCCAGCAGACCGACCGGGACTAGTCGTCACGAGCAGTACTTC | CASRPTGTSRHEQYF
TRBD1 | TRBJ1-2 | TRBV18 | NA | TGTGCCAGCTCACCAGACAGGGCCTATGGCTACACCTTC | CASSPDRAYGYTF
TRBD2 | TRBJ2-7 | TRBV4-1 | NA | TGCGCCAGCAGCCAACCTAGCGGGGGCTCCTACGAGCAGTACTTC | CASSQPSGGSYEQYF
NA | TRBJ2-1 | TRBV4-1 | NA | TGCGCCAGCAGCCAAGTCGCTCTGCGGAGAGAGCAGTTCTTC | CASSQVALRREQFF
NA | TRBJ2-5 | TRBV10-3 | few | TGTGCCATCAGTGAGATTGCCGAGACCCAGTACTTC | CAISEIAETQYF
NA | TRBJ2-7 | TRBV6-1 | few | TGTGCCAGCAGTAAAGGGAGTACGGCCTACGAGCAGTACTTC | CASSKGSTAYEQYF
NA | TRBJ2-7 | TRBV25-1 | NA | TGTGCCAGCAGTGAATATGGGCCAGAGCAGTACTTC | CASSEYGPEQYF
TRBD1 | TRBJ1-4 | TRBV7-9 | few | TGTGCCAGCAGCCCGCAGGGGGGGCAAGGTGAAAAACTGTTTTTT | CASSPQGGQGEKLFF
TRBD1 | TRBJ2-7 | TRBV11-2 | NA | TGTGCCAGCAGCTCCTTAGACAGGGACGAGCAGTACTTC | CASSSLDRDEQYF
NA | TRBJ2-1 | TRBV5-1 | NA | TGCGCCAGCAGCTTGGCCGCAGGGAGTGAGCAGTTCTTC | CASSLAAGSEQFF
NA | TRBJ2-2 | TRBV5-1 | NA | TGCGCCAGCAGCTTGACCTCCCGCGGCAGGACCGGGGAGCTGTTTTTT | CASSLTSRGRTGELFF
NA | TRBJ2-7 | TRBV30 | NA | TGTGCCTGGAGAAGACCCCACGAGCAGTACTTC | CAWRRPHEQYF
NA | TRBJ1-1 | TRBV5-6 | NA | TGTGCCAGCAGTCCCCCAACCGCGATGAACACTGAAGCTTTCTTT | CASSPPTAMNTEAFF
NA | TRBJ2-7 | TRBV30 | NA | TGTGCCTGGAGTATGGAGTACGAGCAGTACTTC | CAWSMEYEQYF
NA | TRBJ1-2 | TRBV7-9 | NA | TGTGCCAGCAGCGATGTCGGGTCTTACACCGTGCATGGCTACACCTTC | CASSDVGSYTVHGYTF
TRBD2 | TRBJ2-5 | TRBV7-2 | NA | TGTGCCAGCAGCTCACCCTGGACTAGCGGGAGGCAAGAGACCCAGTACTTC | CASSSPWTSGRQETQYF
TRBD1 | TRBJ2-1 | TRBV27 | few | TGTGCCAGCACCCGTGGACAGGGGCCCTACAATGAGCAGTTCTTC | CASTRGQGPYNEQFF
NA | TRBJ1-2 | TRBV5-1 | NA | TGCGCCAGCAGCTTGACCGCAGACAGAAGATATGGCTACACCTTC | CASSLTADRRYGYTF
NA | TRBJ2-7 | TRBV29-1 | NA | TGCAGCGTTGGCAGGGATGGTTACGAGCAGTACTTC | CSVGRDGYEQYF
TRBD1 | TRBJ2-7 | TRBV29-1 | NA | TGCAGCGTTCTGTCCCGGGACAGGGGATCCCATTCCTACGAGCAGTACTTC | CSVLSRDRGSHSYEQYF
NA | TRBJ1-1 | TRBV5-1 | NA | TGCGCCAGCAGCCCTGGGACCTTGAACACTGAAGCTTTCTTT | CASSPGTLNTEAFF
TRBD1 | TRBJ1-1 | TRBV4-1 | NA | TGCGCCAGCAGCCAACCCAGACAGGGATGGAGGACTGAAGCTTTCTTT | CASSQPRQGWRTEAFF
NA | TRBJ2-2 | TRBV25-1 | few | TGTGCCAGCAGTGTTTGGGGACAAGACACCGGGGAGCTGTTTTTT | CASSVWGQDTGELFF
NA | TRBJ2-3 | TRBV5-6 | NA | TGTACCAGCAGCTTGGGTCTAAGGTACCAGTATTTT | CTSSLGLRYQYF
NA | TRBJ2-1 | TRBV13 | NA | TGTGCCAGCGAACAGTACAATGAGCAGTTCTTC | CASEQYNEQFF
NA | TRBJ2-6 | TRBV6-5 | NA | TGTGCCAGCAGGGCGGACAGAGGGGCCAACGTCCTGACTTTC | CASRADRGANVLTF
TRBD1 | TRBJ1-5 | TRBV19 | NA | TGTGCCAGTAGTCAGACAGGGTTCCAGCCCCAGCATTTT | CASSQTGFQPQHF
TRBD2 | TRBJ2-3 | TRBV29-1 | NA | TGCAGCGTTGAATCGGGGAGGGCCGGAGATACGCAGTATTTT | CSVESGRAGDTQYF
NA | TRBJ1-5 | TRBV15 | NA | TGTGCCACCAGCAGAGATGTGGCGCCCCAGCATTTT | CATSRDVAPQHF
NA | TRBJ2-1 | TRBV29-1 | NA | TGCAGCGTTGAAGGGGGGAGCGGATACAATGAGCAGTTCTTC | CSVEGGSGYNEQFF
TRBD1 | TRBJ2-7 | TRBV7-9 | NA | TGTGGGAGCGGTGGACAGGGGCTCGGGGAGCAGTACTTC | CGSGGQGLGEQYF
TRBD1 | TRBJ2-3 | TRBV7-9 | NA | TGTGCCAGCAGCCGGACGGACAGGGAGCAGTATTTT | CASSRTDREQYF
NA | TRBJ1-5 | TRBV18 | few | TGTGCCAGCTCGACTGGACAGCATAGCAATCAGCCCCAGCATTTT | CASSTGQHSNQPQHF
TRBD1 | TRBJ1-2 | TRBV13 | NA | TGTGCCAGCAGCGCAGACAGGGATTATGGCTACACCTTC | CASSADRDYGYTF
NA | TRBJ1-2 | TRBV29-1 | NA | TGCAGCGTGGGCAGCCGCGCCTATGGCTACACCTTC | CSVGSRAYGYTF
TRBD1 | TRBJ1-1 | TRBV18 | NA | TGTGCCAGCTCACAGGGACAGTACACTGAAGCTTTCTTT | CASSQGQYTEAFF
NA | TRBJ1-2 | TRBV30 | NA | TGTGCCTATATCCCCGGGGCTTATTCGTATGGCTACACCTTC | CAYIPGAYSYGYTF
TRBD2 | TRBJ2-1 | TRBV29-1 | few | TGCAGCGTTGGCCTCGGCGTAGCGGGATTGCAGTTCTTC | CSVGLGVAGLQFF
NA | TRBJ2-1 | TRBV27 | few | TGTGCCAGCAGCCGACGGAGTTGGGACAATGAGCAGTTCTTC | CASSRRSWDNEQFF
NA | TRBJ1-2 | TRBV2 | NA | TGTGCCAGCAGCTCGGGGTCTGACTATGGCTACACCTTC | CASSSGSDYGYTF
TRBD2 | TRBJ2-1 | TRBV29-1 | NA | TGCAGCGCCCCGCGACTAGCGGGAGATAAAGAGCAGTTCTTC | CSAPRLAGDKEQFF
NA | TRBJ1-1 | TRBV7-2 | few | TGTGCCAGCAGCCATCAGGGAACTGAAGCTTTCTTT | CASSHQGTEAFF
NA | TRBJ1-5 | TRBV2 | NA | TGTGCCAGCAGTGTAAAGGCCTTCAATCAGCCCCAGCATTTT | CASSVKAFNQPQHF
NA | TRBJ1-5 | TRBV30 | NA | TGTGCCTCGTCGGGGGGTGGCAATCAGCCCCAGCATTTT | CASSGGGNQPQHF
TRBD2 | TRBJ2-1 | TRBV29-1 | few | TGCAGCGGATCCGGACTAGCGGGAGCTGGACATGAGCAGTTCTTC | CSGSGLAGAGHEQFF
TRBD2 | TRBJ2-2 | TRBV4-1 | few | TGCGCCAGCAGCCTAATTCTTAGCGGGAGGGCCGGGAACGCCGGGGAGCTGTTTTTT | CASSLILSGRAGNAGELFF
NA | TRBJ2-2 | TRBV7-9 | NA | TGTGCCAGCAGCTTAGTTTCGGTCGGGGAGCTGTTTTTT | CASSLVSVGELFF
NA | TRBJ1-1 | TRBV30 | NA | TGTGCCTGGAGTGTACAAGGGCTCACTGAAGCTTTCTTT | CAWSVQGLTEAFF
NA | TRBJ2-5 | TRBV30 | NA | TGTGCCTGGAGTTCGCTAGCCGAGACCCAGTACTTC | CAWSSLAETQYF
NA | TRBJ1-1 | TRBV25-1 | once | TGTGCCAGCAGTGATACAGGGACTGGAGACACTGAAGCTTTCTTT | CASSDTGTGDTEAFF
TRBD1 | TRBJ1-1 | TRBV9 | once | TGTGCCAGCAGTCCTGGACAGGGGAGGCCTGAAGCTTTCTTT | CASSPGQGRPEAFF
NA | TRBJ1-1 | TRBV6-5 | NA | TGTGCCAGCAAGACCCCGGGGGCGGGCGAAGCTTTCTTT | CASKTPGAGEAFF
TRBD1 | TRBJ1-1 | TRBV6-1 | NA | TGTGCCAGCAGTGCAATCGGGACAGGGGGAGCTGAAGCTTTCTTT | CASSAIGTGGAEAFF
TRBD2 | TRBJ2-1 | TRBV5-1 | few | TGCGCCAGCAGCCCTCTACTAGCGGGGGTCAACAATGAGCAGTTCTTC | CASSPLLAGVNNEQFF